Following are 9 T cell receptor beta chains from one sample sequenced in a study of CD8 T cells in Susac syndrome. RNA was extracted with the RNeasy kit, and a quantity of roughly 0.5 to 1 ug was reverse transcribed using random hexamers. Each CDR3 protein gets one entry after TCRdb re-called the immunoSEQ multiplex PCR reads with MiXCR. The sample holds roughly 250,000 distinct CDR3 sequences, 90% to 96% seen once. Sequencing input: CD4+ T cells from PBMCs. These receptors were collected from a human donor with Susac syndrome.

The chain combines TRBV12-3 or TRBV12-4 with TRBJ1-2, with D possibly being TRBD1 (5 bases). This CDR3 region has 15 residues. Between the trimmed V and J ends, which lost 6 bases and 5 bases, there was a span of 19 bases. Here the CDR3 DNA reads TGTGCCAGCAGGGGACCCACCTTAACAAAATATGGCTACACCTTC. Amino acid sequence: CASRGPTLTKYGYTF.

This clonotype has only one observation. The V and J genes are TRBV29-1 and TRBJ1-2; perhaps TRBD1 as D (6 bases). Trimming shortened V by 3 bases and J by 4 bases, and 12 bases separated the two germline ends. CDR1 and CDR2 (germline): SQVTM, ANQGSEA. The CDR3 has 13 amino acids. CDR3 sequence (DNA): TGCAGCGTTGAGGACAGACTTTTCTATGGCTACACCTTC. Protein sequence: CSVEDRLFYGYTF.

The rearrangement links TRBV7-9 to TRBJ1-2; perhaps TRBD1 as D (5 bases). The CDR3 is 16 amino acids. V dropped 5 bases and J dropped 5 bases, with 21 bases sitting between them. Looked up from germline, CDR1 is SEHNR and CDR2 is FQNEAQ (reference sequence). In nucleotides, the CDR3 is TGTGCCAGCAGCCGTGGGGACGGTATTTCCCTTTATGGCTACACCTTC. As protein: CASSRGDGISLYGYTF.

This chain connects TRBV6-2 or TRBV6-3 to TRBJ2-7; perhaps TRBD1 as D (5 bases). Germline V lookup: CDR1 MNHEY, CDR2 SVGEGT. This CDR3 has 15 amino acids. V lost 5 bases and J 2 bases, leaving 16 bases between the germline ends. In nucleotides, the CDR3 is TGTGCCAGCAGTGATTTTGCAGGGCGTGCCTACGAGCAGTACTTC. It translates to CASSDFAGRAYEQYF.

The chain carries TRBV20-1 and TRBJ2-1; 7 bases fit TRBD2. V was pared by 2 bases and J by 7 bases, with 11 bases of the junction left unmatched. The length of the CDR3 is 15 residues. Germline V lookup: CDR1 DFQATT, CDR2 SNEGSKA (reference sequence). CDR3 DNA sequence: TGCAGTGCTAGACCGATCAATTGGGGGGGAAATGAGCAGTTCTTC. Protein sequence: CSARPINWGGNEQFF.

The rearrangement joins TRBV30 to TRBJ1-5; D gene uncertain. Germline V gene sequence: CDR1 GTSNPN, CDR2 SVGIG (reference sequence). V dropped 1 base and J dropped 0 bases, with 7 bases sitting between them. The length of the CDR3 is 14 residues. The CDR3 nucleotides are TGTGCCTGGAGTGCCGGGGATAGCAATCAGCCCCAGCATTTT. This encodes CAWSAGDSNQPQHF.

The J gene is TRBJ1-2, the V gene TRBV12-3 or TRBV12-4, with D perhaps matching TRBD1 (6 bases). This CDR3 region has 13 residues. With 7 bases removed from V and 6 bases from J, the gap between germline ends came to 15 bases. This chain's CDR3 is CASTTGHRNGYTF. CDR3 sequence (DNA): TGTGCCAGCACCACGGGACACCGGAATGGCTACACCTTC.

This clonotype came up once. The DNA of the CDR3 is TGTGCCAGCAGCCATCCCTGGCCCGTGAACACTGAAGCTTTCTTT. Translated, it gives CASSHPWPVNTEAFF. The gene calls are TRBV14 and TRBJ1-1; no definite D call. The CDR3 length is 15 residues. CDR1 and CDR2 (germline): SGHDN, FVKESK. The germline V and J ends were trimmed by 3 bases and 0 bases, with 11 bases remaining between them.

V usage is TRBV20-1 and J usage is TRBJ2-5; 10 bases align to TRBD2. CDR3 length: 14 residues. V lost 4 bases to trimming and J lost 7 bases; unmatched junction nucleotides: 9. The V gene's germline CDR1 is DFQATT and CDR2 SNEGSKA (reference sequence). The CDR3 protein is CSAKLAGSHRTQYF. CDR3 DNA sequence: TGCAGTGCTAAACTAGCGGGATCCCATAGGACCCAGTACTTC.